This TCR beta chain was sequenced during a study of T cell clonality in common variable immunodeficiency. Regarding the study as a whole: Reportedly, TCR beta sequences from common variable immunodeficiency showed fewer deletions and N-nucleotide insertions.

Sequencing was performed with immunoSEQ multiplex PCR; in TCRdb, only in-frame clones are kept and a portion is missing. This sample carries 25,000 to 35,000 clones, none of them present only once. Germline CDR1 reads DFQATT; CDR2 reads SNEGSKA (reference sequence). V lost 1 base and J lost 1; bases outside the gene matches: 7. The CDR3 consists of 17 residues. This clone showed up many times. Antigen: not known. The sequence runs out 3 residues before the end of the CDR3; the remainder is reconstructed from the germline J gene. The source material was peripheral blood mononuclear cells. V and J are TRBV20-1 and TRBJ2-5; 12 bases are a match to TRBD2. The clonotype comes from a human donor with common variable immunodeficiency. The CDR3 sequence is CSARVGLAGSIQETQYF. Partial CDR3 DNA: TGCAGTGCTAGAGTCGGACTAGCGGGGAGCATCCAAGAGACC.